Below are 20 T cell receptor beta chains sequenced from a single sample in a study of cytomegalovirus exposure and HLA in healthy donors. PCR primers comprised 60 Vbeta and 13 Jbeta primers. TCRdb keeps only in-frame clones here, not all; method: immunoSEQ multiplex PCR. The sample lists 85,000 to 100,000 clones, approximately 82% occurring once. The sequencing sample was made of PBMCs. All receptors derive from a female donor in good health and CMV-seropositive.

The chain has TRBV11-3 and TRBJ2-7, with 9 nucleotides matching TRBD1. Per the germline V gene, CDR1 is SGHNT and CDR2 is YENEEA. This CDR3 contains 13 residues. V lost 8 bases and J lost 0; bases outside the gene matches: 2. CDR3 sequence reads: CASGDRDSYEQYF. The CDR3 coding sequence is TGTGCCAGCGGGGACAGGGACTCCTACGAGCAGTACTTC.

With respect to this clone: The same CDR3 also results from other DNA sequences found in this sample. The gene calls are TRBV7-9 and TRBJ1-2; no clear D gene. V shed 4 bases and J shed 4 bases, with 4 bases lying between them. Germline V CDR1 and CDR2: SEHNR, FQNEAQ (reference sequence). The CDR3 is 11 amino acids. The CDR3 loop reads CASSSSYGYTF. CDR3 nucleotides: TGTGCCAGCAGCTCCAGCTATGGCTACACCTTC.

This chain connects TRBV28 to TRBJ1-1; D call uncertain. V dropped 8 bases and J dropped 1 base, with 5 bases sitting between them. The CDR3 extends over 11 amino acids. Germline loops: CDR1 MDHEN, CDR2 SYDVKM. As DNA, the CDR3 is TGTGCCAGCCAATGGAACACTGAAGCTTTCTTT. As protein: CASQWNTEAFF.

This clone occurred once. CDR3 sequence reads: CASSLRQGGTYEQYF. DNA for the CDR3: TGCGCCAGCAGCTTACGACAGGGGGGAACCTACGAGCAGTACTTC. The V gene is TRBV5-1, the J gene TRBJ2-7, with 9 positions matching TRBD1. Germline lookup yields CDR1 SGHRS and CDR2 YFSETQ. The CDR3 contains 15 residues. J lost 2 bases, V lost 2 bases, and 5 bases had no gene match. The full variable domain, completed using reference TRBV5-1 and TRBJ2-7, is KAGVTQTPRYLIKTRGQQVTLSCSPISGHRSVSWYQQTPGQGLQFLFEYFSETQRNKGNFPGRFSGRQFSNSRSEMNVSTLELGDSALYLCASSLRQGGTYEQYFGPGTRLTVT.

V gene TRBV25-1 combines with J gene TRBJ2-7; possibly TRBD2 for D (5 bases). V was pared by 3 bases and J by 3 bases, with 9 bases between. This CDR3 is built from 13 residues. Germline V lookup: CDR1 MGHDK, CDR2 SYGVNS. The CDR3 is CASSEGSVYEQYF. CDR3 sequence (DNA): TGTGCCAGCAGTGAGGGTAGCGTCTACGAGCAGTACTTC.

The rearrangement joins TRBV5-6 to TRBJ1-1; the D gene is possibly TRBD1 (5 bases). The CDR3 consists of 16 residues. Germline V CDR1 and CDR2: SGHDT, YYEEEE. Trimming shortened V by 2 bases and J by 3 bases, and 17 bases separated the two germline ends. The CDR3 region has the DNA TGTGCCAGCAGCTTTTGGTCCGGGACTCAAGACACTGAAGCTTTCTTT. This codes for CASSFWSGTQDTEAFF.

The gene calls are TRBV7-9 and TRBJ1-2, with a tentative D call TRBD1 (6 bases). This CDR3 spans 11 amino acids. Germline CDR1 reads SEHNR; CDR2 reads FQNEAQ (reference sequence). The ends were cut back, 5 bases at V and 6 bases at J, with 7 bases in the middle. The chain's CDR3 is CASSPGDGYTF. The CDR3 DNA reads as TGTGCCAGCAGCCCAGGGGATGGCTACACCTTC.

Only one count was recorded for this clone. The same CDR3 arises from other DNA sequences in this sample as well. The rearrangement links TRBV6-1 to TRBJ2-7, with TRBD2 matching 9 bases. This CDR3 has 14 residues. Germline V lookup: CDR1 MNHNS, CDR2 SASEGT. The V gene end was trimmed by 4 bases and the J gene end by 6 bases; junction bases not matched to a gene: 7. The CDR3 bases are TGTGCCAGCAGTGGGGGGGCGGGAGGGCTCGAGCAGTACTTC. Its translation: CASSGGAGGLEQYF.

The chain couples TRBV28 to TRBJ2-7; weak D call: TRBD2 (6 bases). Germline values: CDR1 MDHEN, CDR2 SYDVKM. The V end was cut by 7 bases, the J end by 4 bases, with 20 bases between. The CDR3 has 15 residues. CDR3 bases: TGTGCCAGCAAACTATTTGGGACTCAAATGTACGAGCAGTACTTC. As protein: CASKLFGTQMYEQYF.

This chain links TRBV7-2 with TRBJ2-2; TRBD1 agrees at 7 bases. The V gene's germline CDR1 is SGHTA and CDR2 FQGNSA. The CDR3 runs 15 residues. The ends lost 5 bases at V and 4 bases at J; junction bases unmatched: 7. This chain's CDR3 is CASSQTGWFTGELFF. CDR3 coding DNA: TGTGCCAGCAGCCAGACAGGGTGGTTCACCGGGGAGCTGTTTTTT.

The chain employs TRBV7-9 and TRBJ2-7, with D perhaps TRBD1 (7 bases). The CDR3 extends over 16 amino acids. Trimming removed 4 bases at V and 4 bases at J, with 20 bases between. The V gene's germline CDR1 is SEHNR and CDR2 FQNEAQ (reference sequence). The CDR3 loop is CASSSTTAGGLYEQYF. CDR3 DNA sequence: TGTGCCAGCAGCTCTACCACGGCAGGGGGGTTATACGAGCAGTACTTC.

The V call is TRBV29-1, the J call TRBJ2-7; D not resolved. Trimming stripped 2 bases from V and 4 bases from J, with 9 bases between. The germline CDR1 and CDR2 sequences are SQVTM and ANQGSEA. The CDR3 runs to 12 residues. The CDR3 region is CSVEIGTYEQYF. CDR3 nucleotide sequence: TGCAGCGTTGAAATCGGTACTTACGAGCAGTACTTC.

This rearrangement joins TRBV7-9 to TRBJ2-1; possible D gene TRBD1, 5 bases. Looked up from germline, CDR1 is SEHNR and CDR2 is FQNEAQ (reference sequence). The CDR3 covers 15 residues. Trimming removed 5 bases at V and 9 bases at J, with 20 bases between. The CDR3 coding sequence is TGTGCCAGCAGCCAGTTGGAGAGAACAGGCGTTGAGCAGTTCTTC. Translated: CASSQLERTGVEQFF.

A single count supports this clone. The V gene is TRBV28, the J gene TRBJ2-5, with TRBD2 matching over 7 bases. J was trimmed by 3 bases and V by 2 bases; bases with no gene match: 3. The germline V gene has CDR1 MDHEN and CDR2 SYDVKM. The CDR3 extends over 14 amino acids. CDR3 DNA sequence: TGTGCCAGCAGTTTAGTTGGACTAGAAGAGACCCAGTACTTC. Its translation is CASSLVGLEETQYF. The full variable domain, its missing parts supplied by reference TRBV28 and TRBJ2-5, is DVKVTQSSRYLVKRTGEKVFLECVQDMDHENMFWYRQDPGLGLRLIYFSYDVKMKEKGDIPEGYSVSREKKERFSLILESASTNQTSMYLCASSLVGLEETQYFGPGTRLLVL.

V is TRBV6-5 and J is TRBJ2-3, with TRBD2 as a possible D gene (6 bases). This CDR3 region has 15 residues. Trimming removed 6 bases at V and 2 bases at J, with 15 bases between. CDR1 is MNHEY, CDR2 SVGAGI, per germline. For the CDR3, the DNA is TGTGCCAGCAGCCACGGGGCGGGGTCCACAGATACGCAGTATTTT. Translating gives CASSHGAGSTDTQYF.

The V and J genes are TRBV9 and TRBJ2-7; D is possibly TRBD1 (5 bases). The V and J ends lost 0 bases and 0 bases respectively, with 10 bases between them. In germline, CDR1 is SGDLS, CDR2 YYNGEE. The CDR3 spans 15 residues. CDR3 DNA: TGTGCCAGCAGCGTAGGGTGGGGCAGCTCCTACGAGCAGTACTTC. Translating it yields CASSVGWGSSYEQYF.

The chain carries TRBV5-6 and TRBJ2-1; 8 positions match TRBD1. The ends lost 4 bases at V and 15 bases at J; junction bases unmatched: 6. The germline gives CDR1 SGHDT, CDR2 YYEEEE. The CDR3 is 11 residues long. CDR3 sequence reads: CASSLGDRRFF. DNA of the CDR3: TGTGCCAGCAGCCTGGGGGACAGGCGGTTCTTC.

This rearrangement joins TRBV11-3 to TRBJ2-7; 7 bases map to TRBD1. With V trimmed by 2 bases and J by 1 base, 5 bases remained unmatched. From germline, CDR1 is SGHNT and CDR2 YENEEA. This CDR3 comprises 15 residues. CDR3 sequence reads: CASSLSGTASYEQYF. CDR3 nucleotide sequence: TGTGCCAGCAGCTTATCAGGGACAGCATCCTACGAGCAGTACTTC.

This chain links TRBV6-4 with TRBJ1-4; D gene uncertain. The CDR3 runs to 17 residues. Germline V lookup: CDR1 MRHNA, CDR2 SNTAGT. Between the trimmed V and J ends, which lost 2 bases and 0 bases, there was a span of 13 bases. CDR3 sequence: CASSDQPDTATNEKLFF. Written as DNA, the CDR3 is TGTGCCAGCAGTGACCAACCTGACACTGCAACTAATGAAAAACTGTTTTTT.

Turning to this clone: An end of the junction differs from the germline gene, which may be a read error. The J gene is TRBJ1-4, the V gene TRBV4-1, with D perhaps matching TRBD1 (5 bases). This CDR3 is built from 16 residues. Germline CDR1 reads MGHRA; CDR2 reads YSYEKL. The CDR3 DNA sequence: TGCGCTAGCAGCCAAGGCCGGGGGTTGGGTAATGAAAAACTGTTTTTT. Translating gives CASSQGRGLGNEKLFF.